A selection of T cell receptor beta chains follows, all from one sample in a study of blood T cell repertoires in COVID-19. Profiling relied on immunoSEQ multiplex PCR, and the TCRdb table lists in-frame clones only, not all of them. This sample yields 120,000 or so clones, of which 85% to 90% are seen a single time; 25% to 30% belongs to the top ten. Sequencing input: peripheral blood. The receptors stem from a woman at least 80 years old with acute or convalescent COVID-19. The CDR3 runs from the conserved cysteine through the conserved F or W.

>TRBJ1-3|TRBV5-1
CASSVTTGGSGNTIYF
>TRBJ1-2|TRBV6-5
CASSYSRHYGYTF
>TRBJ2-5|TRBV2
CASTGGIEETQYF
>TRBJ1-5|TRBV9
CASSVDGDQPQHF
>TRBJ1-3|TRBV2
CASSPQGLNTIYF
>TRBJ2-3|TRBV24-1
CATSDSGLATQYF
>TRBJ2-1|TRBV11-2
CASGDRGDYNEQFF
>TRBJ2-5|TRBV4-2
CASSRSYQETQYF
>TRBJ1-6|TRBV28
CASSYTKDSSYNSPLHF
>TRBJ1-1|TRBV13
CASSFLQGENTEAFF
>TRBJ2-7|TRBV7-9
CASSPVGAGDEQYF
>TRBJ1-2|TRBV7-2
CASSLDVTGFRGYTF
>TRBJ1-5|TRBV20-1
CSASVRSNQPQHF
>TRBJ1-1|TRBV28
CASNVQGADTEAFF
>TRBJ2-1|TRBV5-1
CASSFLEGRYNEQFF